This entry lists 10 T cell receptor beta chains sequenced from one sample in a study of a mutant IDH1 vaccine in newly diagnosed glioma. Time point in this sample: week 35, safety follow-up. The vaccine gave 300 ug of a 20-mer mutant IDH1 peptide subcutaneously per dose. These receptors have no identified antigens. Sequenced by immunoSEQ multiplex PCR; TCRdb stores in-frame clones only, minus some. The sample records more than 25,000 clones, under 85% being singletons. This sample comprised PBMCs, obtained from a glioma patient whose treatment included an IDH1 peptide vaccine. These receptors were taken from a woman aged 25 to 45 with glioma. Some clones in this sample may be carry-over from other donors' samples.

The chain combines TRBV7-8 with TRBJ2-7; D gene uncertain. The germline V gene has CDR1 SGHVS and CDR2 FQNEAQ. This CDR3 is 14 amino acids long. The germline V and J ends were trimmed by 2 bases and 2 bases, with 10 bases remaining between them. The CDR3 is CASSLRGSTYEQYF. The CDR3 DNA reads TGTGCCAGCAGCTTACGTGGTTCTACCTACGAGCAGTACTTC.

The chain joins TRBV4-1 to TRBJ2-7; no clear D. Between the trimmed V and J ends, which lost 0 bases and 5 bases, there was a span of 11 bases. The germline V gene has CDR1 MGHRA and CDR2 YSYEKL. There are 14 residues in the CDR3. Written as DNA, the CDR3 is TGCGCCAGCAGCCAAGAAGTATCTCGCCACGAGCAGTACTTC. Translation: CASSQEVSRHEQYF.

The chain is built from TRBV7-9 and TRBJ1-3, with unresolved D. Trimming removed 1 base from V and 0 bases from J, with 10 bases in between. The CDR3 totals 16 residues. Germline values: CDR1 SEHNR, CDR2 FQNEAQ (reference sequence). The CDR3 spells CASSLVGSSSGNTIYF. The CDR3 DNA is TGTGCCAGCAGCTTAGTGGGGTCCTCCTCTGGAAACACCATATATTTT.

CDR3 in DNA: TGTGCCAGTAGTATAATGAGGACCCAATACACAGATACGCAGTATTTT. It specifies CASSIMRTQYTDTQYF. The J gene is TRBJ2-3, the V gene TRBV19; D unclear. Trimming removed 2 bases at V and 2 bases at J, with 14 bases between. This CDR3 spans 16 amino acids. The V gene's germline CDR1 is LNHDA and CDR2 SQIVND (reference sequence).

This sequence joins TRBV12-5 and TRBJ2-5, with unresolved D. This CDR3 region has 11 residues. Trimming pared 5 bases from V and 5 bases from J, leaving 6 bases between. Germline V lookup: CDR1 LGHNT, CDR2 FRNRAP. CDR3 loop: CASGVKETQYF. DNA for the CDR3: TGTGCTAGTGGTGTCAAGGAGACCCAGTACTTC.

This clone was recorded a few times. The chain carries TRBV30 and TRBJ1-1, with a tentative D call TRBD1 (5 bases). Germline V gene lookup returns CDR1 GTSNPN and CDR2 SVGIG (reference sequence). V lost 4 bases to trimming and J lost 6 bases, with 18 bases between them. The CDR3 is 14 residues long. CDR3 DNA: TGTGCCTGGACCTCGGGGCAGGGAAGGGCTGAAGCTTTCTTT. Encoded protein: CAWTSGQGRAEAFF.

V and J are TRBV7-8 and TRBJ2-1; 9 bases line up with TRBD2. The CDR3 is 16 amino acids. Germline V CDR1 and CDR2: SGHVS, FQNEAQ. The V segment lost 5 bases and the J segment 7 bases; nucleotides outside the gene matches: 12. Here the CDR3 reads CASSPRGSGRANEQFF. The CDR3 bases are TGTGCCAGCAGCCCCCGGGGTAGCGGGAGAGCTAATGAGCAGTTCTTC.

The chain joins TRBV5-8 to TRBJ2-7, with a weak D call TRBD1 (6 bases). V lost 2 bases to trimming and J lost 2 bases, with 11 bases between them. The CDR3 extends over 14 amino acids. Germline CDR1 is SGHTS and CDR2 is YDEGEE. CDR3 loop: CASSFLGQTYEQYF. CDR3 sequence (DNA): TGTGCCAGCAGCTTCCTTGGACAGACCTACGAGCAGTACTTC. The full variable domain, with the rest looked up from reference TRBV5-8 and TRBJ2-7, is EAGVTQSPTHLIKTRGQQATLRCSPISGHTSVYWYQQALGLGLQFLLWYDEGEERNRGNFPPRFSGRQFPNYSSELNVNALELEDSALYLCASSFLGQTYEQYFGPGTRLTVT.

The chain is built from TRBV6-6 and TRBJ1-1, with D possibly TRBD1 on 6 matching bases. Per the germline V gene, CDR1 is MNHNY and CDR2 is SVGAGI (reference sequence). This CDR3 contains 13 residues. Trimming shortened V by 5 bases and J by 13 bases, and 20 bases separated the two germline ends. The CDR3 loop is CASSPGGATTGFF. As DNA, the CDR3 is TGTGCCAGCAGTCCGGGGGGCGCTACAACGGGTTTCTTT.

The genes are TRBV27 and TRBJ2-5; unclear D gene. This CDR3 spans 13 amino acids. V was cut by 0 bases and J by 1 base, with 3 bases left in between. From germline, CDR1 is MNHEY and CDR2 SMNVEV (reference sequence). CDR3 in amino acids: CASSLSIQETQYF. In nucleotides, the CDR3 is TGTGCCAGCAGTTTATCGATCCAAGAGACCCAGTACTTC.